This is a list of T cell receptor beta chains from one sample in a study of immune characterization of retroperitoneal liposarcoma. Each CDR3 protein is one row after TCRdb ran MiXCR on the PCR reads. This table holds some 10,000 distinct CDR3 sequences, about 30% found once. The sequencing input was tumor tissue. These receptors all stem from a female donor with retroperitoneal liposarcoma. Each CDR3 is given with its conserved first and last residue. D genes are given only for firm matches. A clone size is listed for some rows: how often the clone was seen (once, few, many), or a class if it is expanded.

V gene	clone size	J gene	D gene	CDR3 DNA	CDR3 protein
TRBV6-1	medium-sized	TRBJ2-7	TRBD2	TGTGCCAGTAGCTTGCGGGGGGGAGAGCAGTACTTC	CASSLRGGEQYF
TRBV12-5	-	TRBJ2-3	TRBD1	TGTGCTAGTGGTTTGCCACCTGGACAGGGCTGGACAGATACGCAGTATTTT	CASGLPPGQGWTDTQYF
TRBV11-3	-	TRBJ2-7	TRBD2	TGTGCCAGCAGCTTAGATGGGACTAGCGGCTCCTACGAGCAGTACTTC	CASSLDGTSGSYEQYF
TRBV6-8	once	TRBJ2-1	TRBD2	TGTGCCAGCAGGTCCGGGACTAGCGGAACCTACGAGCAGTTCTTC	CASRSGTSGTYEQFF
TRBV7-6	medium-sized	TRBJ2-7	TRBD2	TGTGCCAGCAGCCCTCGGACTAGCGGCAACAATGAGCAGTACTTC	CASSPRTSGNNEQYF
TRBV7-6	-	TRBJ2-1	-	TGTGCTAGCAGCTCCGACAGATACAATGAGCAGTTCTTC	CASSSDRYNEQFF
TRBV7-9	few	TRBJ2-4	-	TGTGCCAGCAGCTTATCGACCTGGGACATTCAGTACTTC	CASSLSTWDIQYF
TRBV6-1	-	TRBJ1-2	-	TGTGCCAGCAGTGAACATCAGGGATCCTATGGCTACACCTTC	CASSEHQGSYGYTF
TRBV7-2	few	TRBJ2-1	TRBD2	TGTGCCAGCAGCTTAGACGGCGGGAGTCTCAAGTACGAGCAGTTCTTC	CASSLDGGSLKYEQFF
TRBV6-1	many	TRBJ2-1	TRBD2	TGTGCCAGCATTAGTACGGGGGGGGGGGGAAATGAGCAGTTCTTC	CASISTGGGGNEQFF
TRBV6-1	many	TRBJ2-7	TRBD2	TGTGCCAGCAGTTCTAGCGGGGGCTACAATGAGCAGTACTTC	CASSSSGGYNEQYF
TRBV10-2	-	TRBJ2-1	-	TGCGCCAGCAGTGAGTCGATGGGGCCCCACGAGCAGTTCTTC	CASSESMGPHEQFF
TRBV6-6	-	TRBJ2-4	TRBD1	TGTGCCAGCAGTTACTCCGGGACAGGGCGCCCCGTAGCCAAAAACATTCAGTACTTC	CASSYSGTGRPVAKNIQYF
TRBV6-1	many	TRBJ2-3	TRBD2	TGTGCCATAGCGGGGGTCCCCGTCACAGATACGCAGTATTTT	CAIAGVPVTDTQYF
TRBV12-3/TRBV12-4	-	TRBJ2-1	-	TGTGCCAGCAGCCCCTCGGGGCCATTTAACTACGAGCAGTTCTTC	CASSPSGPFNYEQFF
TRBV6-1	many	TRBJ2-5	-	TGTGCCAGCAGTTTCAACAATGAGCAGTACTTC	CASSFNNEQYF
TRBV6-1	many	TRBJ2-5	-	TGTGCCAGCAGTGAACGTGTCGCCGGCAATGAGCAGTACTTC	CASSERVAGNEQYF
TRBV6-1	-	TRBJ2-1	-	TGTGCCAGCAGGCGGGCCTCCAATGAGCAGTTCTTC	CASRRASNEQFF
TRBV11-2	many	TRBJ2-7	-	TGTGCCAGCAGCTTAGGGCAGGTTTCCTACAATGAGCAGTACTTC	CASSLGQVSYNEQYF
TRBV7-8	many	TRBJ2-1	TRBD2	TGTGCCAGCAGCTTATTAGCGGGGGGACTCTCCTACAATGAGCAGTTCTTC	CASSLLAGGLSYNEQFF
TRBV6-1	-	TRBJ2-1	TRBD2	TGTGCCAGCAGCTTGGACCCGGGAGGGTACGAGCAGTTCTTC	CASSLDPGGYEQFF
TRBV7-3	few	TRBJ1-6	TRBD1	TGTGCCAGCAGCTCGACCGGGACAGGGTATTCACCCCTCCACTTT	CASSSTGTGYSPLHF
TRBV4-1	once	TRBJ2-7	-	TGCGCCAGCAGCCAAGATGACAGAATCTCCTACGAGCAGTACTTC	CASSQDDRISYEQYF
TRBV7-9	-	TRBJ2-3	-	TGTGCCAGCAGCCCCAGCCTAGCGCCAACTAGCACAGATACGCAGTATTTT	CASSPSLAPTSTDTQYF
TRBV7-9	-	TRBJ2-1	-	TGTGCCAGCAGCTTAGTTAATAGCGCGGGATACTACGAGCAGTTCTTC	CASSLVNSAGYYEQFF
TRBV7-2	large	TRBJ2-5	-	TGTGCCAGCAGCCCCTTGGCGCTAGTTCAGCTAGAGACCCAGTACTTC	CASSPLALVQLETQYF
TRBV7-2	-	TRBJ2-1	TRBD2	TGTGCCAGCAGCTCGCCACCGAGCGGGAGGACCTACAATGAGCAGTTCTTC	CASSSPPSGRTYNEQFF
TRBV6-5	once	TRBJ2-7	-	TGTGCCAGCAGTGAAGGAACTAGTCCGTTCTACGAGCAGTACTTC	CASSEGTSPFYEQYF
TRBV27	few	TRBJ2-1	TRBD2	TGTGCCAGCAGTTTAGTGCGGGCTAGCGGGTACAATGAGCAGTTCTTC	CASSLVRASGYNEQFF
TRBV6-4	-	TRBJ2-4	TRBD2	TGTGCCAGCAGTGATCAGCGGGGGCGAAACTACAATGAGCAGTACTTC	CASSDQRGRNYNEQYF
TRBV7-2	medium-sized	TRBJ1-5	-	TGTGCCAGCAGCCCTCCCGGGACACTTCAGACCCGAGCCCAGCATTTT	CASSPPGTLQTRAQHF
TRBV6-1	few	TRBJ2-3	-	TGTGCCAGCAGTGGCCTCACAGATACGCAGTATTTT	CASSGLTDTQYF
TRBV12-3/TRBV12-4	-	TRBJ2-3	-	TGTGCCAGCAGTTTACAGGGGTCTAGCACAGATACGCAGTATTTT	CASSLQGSSTDTQYF
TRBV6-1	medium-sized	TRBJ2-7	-	TGTGCCAGCAGTAGCGGGACAGCAGCCTACGAGCAGTACTTC	CASSSGTAAYEQYF
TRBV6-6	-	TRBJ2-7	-	TGTGCCAGCAGTTACTCGATTGGAGGGGCTCAGGCCTACGAGCAGTACTTC	CASSYSIGGAQAYEQYF
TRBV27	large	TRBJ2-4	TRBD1	TGTGCCAGCAGTATACAGGGGGCGGGAAACATTCAGTACTTC	CASSIQGAGNIQYF
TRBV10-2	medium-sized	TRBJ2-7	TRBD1	TGCGCCAGCAGTTACAGGGGGTTAGGATACGAGCAGTACTTC	CASSYRGLGYEQYF
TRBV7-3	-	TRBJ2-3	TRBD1	TGTGCCAGCAGCTACGGGGACAGGAAAGATACGCAGTATTTT	CASSYGDRKDTQYF
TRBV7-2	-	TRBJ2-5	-	TGTGCCAGCAGCTTGATAGGGGCACCGTACGAACAGTACTTC	CASSLIGAPYEQYF
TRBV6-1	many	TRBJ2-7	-	TGTGCCAGCAGTGAAACATGGCAGTCCTACAATGAGCAGTACTTC	CASSETWQSYNEQYF
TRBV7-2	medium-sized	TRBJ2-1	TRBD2	TGTGCCAGCAGCTTAGACAGCGGGGGGTACAATGAGCAGTTCTTC	CASSLDSGGYNEQFF
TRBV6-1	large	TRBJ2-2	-	TGTGCCAGCAGCCCCCCGGTGTCAGTCAACACCGGGGAGCTGTTTTTT	CASSPPVSVNTGELFF
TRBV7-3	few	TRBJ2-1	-	TGTGCCAGCAGCCCCCCCGGGGAAGGCGCCCCAAGGGATGAGCAGTTCTTC	CASSPPGEGAPRDEQFF
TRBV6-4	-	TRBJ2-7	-	TGTGCCAGTCGTCGGCCGAGGGTCGCCTCCTACGAGCAGTACTTC	CASRRPRVASYEQYF
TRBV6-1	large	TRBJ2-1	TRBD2	TGTGCCAGCAGTGACCCGGGACTAGCGGGGACTTACTCCTACAATGAGCAGTTCTTC	CASSDPGLAGTYSYNEQFF